Following are 10 T cell receptor beta chains from one sample sequenced in a study of CD8 T cells in ankylosing spondylitis. MiXCR, applied by TCRdb to the 5' RACE reads, yields one record per CDR3 protein. This table holds a few hundred thousand distinct CDR3 sequences, approximately 20% found once. Sequenced sample: blood, either unsorted or a sorted T cell fraction (not recorded which). The receptors shown here come from a male donor with ankylosing spondylitis or in good health (not recorded which).

This clonotype was seen a few times. V usage is TRBV4-2 and J usage is TRBJ2-5, with 9 bases that match TRBD2. The ends lost 5 bases at V and 1 base at J; junction bases unmatched: 17. Germline V gene data show CDR1 as LGHNA and CDR2 as YNFKEQ. CDR3 length equals 19 residues. This CDR3 is CASSDGGLAGVGFQETQYF. DNA for the CDR3: TGTGCCAGCAGCGACGGCGGTTTAGCGGGAGTGGGGTTCCAAGAGACCCAGTACTTC.

The chain has TRBV28 and TRBJ2-1, with 8 bases matching TRBD1. The germline CDR1 and CDR2 sequences are MDHEN and SYDVKM. This CDR3 has 16 amino acids. Unmatched junction bases numbered 12, after V lost 10 bases and J lost 1 base. This CDR3 is CAIWPQGARSYNEQFF. CDR3 coding DNA: TGTGCCATCTGGCCCCAGGGGGCTAGATCCTACAATGAGCAGTTCTTC.

For this clonotype: This is likely a read error, given that the CDR3 carries no conserved phenylalanine or tryptophan at its end. The V gene is TRBV2, the J gene TRBJ2-5, with 11 bases fitting TRBD1. The CDR3 is 15 residues long. CDR1 is SNHLY, CDR2 FYNNEI, per germline. V trimming: 6 bases; J trimming: 3 bases; junction bases outside the gene matches: 6. CDR3 nucleotides: TGTGCCAGCAGATGGACAGGGGGCATCGAAGAGACCCAGTACTCC. Protein sequence: CASRWTGGIEETQYS.

This clonotype has just a few counts. The chain links TRBV14 to TRBJ2-1; TRBD2 aligns across 7 bases. This CDR3 is built from 18 residues. V was pared by 4 bases and J by 6 bases, with 18 bases of the junction left unmatched. Looked up from germline, CDR1 is SGHDN and CDR2 is FVKESK. The DNA of the CDR3 is TGTGCCAGCAGCCCTGGGGAGGGTGACCCAATGGAGCCCAATGAGCAGTTCTTC. This translates into CASSPGEGDPMEPNEQFF. The full variable domain, completed using reference TRBV14 and TRBJ2-1, is EAGVTQFPSHSVIEKGQTVTLRCDPISGHDNLYWYRRVMGKEIKFLLHFVKESKQDESGMPNNRFLAERTGGTYSTLKVQPAELEDSGVYFCASSPGEGDPMEPNEQFFGPGTRLTVL.

The genes are TRBV29-1 and TRBJ2-2; TRBD2 might be the D (5 bases). V was clipped by 6 bases and J by 0 bases, with 8 bases between them. The CDR3 totals 13 residues. The germline CDR1 and CDR2 sequences are SQVTM and ANQGSEA. CDR3 sequence reads: CSVAGTNTGELFF. CDR3 DNA: TGCAGCGTCGCCGGGACGAACACCGGGGAGCTGTTTTTT.

This clonotype was seen repeatedly, ten times or more. This sequence joins TRBV7-9 and TRBJ2-1; 7 bases align to TRBD1. The ends lost 1 base at V and 4 bases at J; junction bases unmatched: 4. This CDR3 has 15 amino acids. CDR1 is SEHNR and CDR2 is FQNEAQ in the germline V gene (reference sequence). The CDR3 nucleotides are TGTGCCAGCAGCTTAGTCTCAGGGGGATACAATGAGCAGTTCTTC. It codes for CASSLVSGGYNEQFF.

The rearrangement links TRBV20-1 to TRBJ2-4; the D is unclear. Trimming removed 1 base at V and 1 base at J, with 17 bases between. Germline V gene sequence: CDR1 DFQATT, CDR2 SNEGSKA (reference sequence). CDR3 length: 17 amino acids. The CDR3, as DNA: TGCAGTGCTAGAGGGCAGACCTGCCTATTCGCCAAAAACATTCAGTACTTC. Amino acid sequence: CSARGQTCLFAKNIQYF.

The chain uses TRBV7-9 and TRBJ2-5; perhaps TRBD1 as D (5 bases). V gave up 4 bases and J gave up 5 bases, with 17 bases separating them. The CDR3 totals 15 residues. Germline lookup yields CDR1 SEHNR and CDR2 FQNEAQ (reference sequence). In DNA form, the CDR3 reads TGTGCCAGCAGCTCACAAGACCAGGGTTCGGAGACCCAGTACTTC. This gives the protein CASSSQDQGSETQYF.

This clonotype occurred a few times. This sequence joins TRBV27 and TRBJ2-7, with D perhaps matching TRBD2 (6 bases). V was pared by 0 bases and J by 2 bases, with 14 bases between. The CDR3 loop spans 16 amino acids. Germline V gene data show CDR1 as MNHEY and CDR2 as SMNVEV (reference sequence). The CDR3 nucleotides are TGTGCCAGCAGTTTATCGTCCCTAGCGCCAACCTACGAGCAGTACTTC. Protein: CASSLSSLAPTYEQYF.

This clonotype was detected a few times. The V and J genes are TRBV25-1 and TRBJ2-3; D gene ambiguous. Trimming took 11 bases from V and 1 from J, leaving 22 bases between them. The germline V gene has CDR1 MGHDK and CDR2 SYGVNS. The CDR3 is 16 residues long. CDR3 sequence (DNA): TGTGCCTGTACCTCCTGGATCGTGCTCCGCACAGATACGCAGTATTTT. It encodes CACTSWIVLRTDTQYF.